The clone carrying this T cell receptor (beta chain) was seen at least ten times. The antigen remains unidentified. These data originate in a study of human T cells and chemical hapten exposure. General observations from the study: In comparison with controls, expanded TCRs gave rise to a significantly larger number of large CDR3 similarity clusters. Donors had alopecia, so their immune response may differ from healthy people's.

Germline loops: CDR1 DFQATT, CDR2 SNEGSKA (reference sequence). V lost 3 bases and J lost 4, with 6 bases in between. The CDR3 sequence is 12 residues long. Unique molecular identifiers were linked by the library to individual cDNA molecules. TCRdb independently ran MiXCR on the RACE reads; one entry per CDR3 protein. The data show about 380,000 distinct CDR3 sequences, 4.8% seen once. Sample time point: patch test 1, 2 weeks after DPC sensitization. The sample's treatment: therapeutic diphenylcyclopropenone sensitization with weekly scalp DPC. The starting material, unfractionated whole blood, was used for total RNA extraction.

This receptor was taken from a woman aged 50 to 65 with alopecia areata. Some clones in this sample may be carry-over from other donors' samples. V and J are TRBV20-1 and TRBJ2-2; D not resolved. The sample in question was whole blood, obtained in connection with sensitization to the hapten diphenylcyclopropenone (DPC). CDR3 DNA sequence: TGCAGTGCTAGTAAACTCACCGGGGAGCTGTTTTTT. Translation gives CSASKLTGELFF.